These 15 T cell receptor beta chains originate from one sample sequenced in a study of cytomegalovirus exposure and HLA in healthy donors (dated by TCRdb to 2017 to 2019). Libraries were made using the immunoSEQ multiplex PCR assay. The multiplex PCR relied on a mix of 60 forward primers for TCR Vbeta segments and 13 reverse primers for TCR Jbeta segments. TCRdb limited this immuneACCESS table to in-frame rearrangements with V and J called. A share of clones is missing; checked studies link under half to unresolved V genes, and the rest is unexplained. Present in this sample are some 150,000 clones, around 80% of which were seen just once. The ten largest clones capture around 4.4% of the sample. Sequences were obtained from PBMCs. These receptors all stem from a woman aged 50 to 60 in good health and CMV-seropositive.

The chain combines TRBV11-2 with TRBJ2-1, with D tentatively TRBD1 (5 bases). CDR1 and CDR2 from the germline V gene are SGHAT and FQNNGV. This CDR3 is built from 13 residues. The V and J ends lost 2 bases and 6 bases respectively, with 8 bases between them. This chain's CDR3 is CASSLSQGNEQFF. As DNA, the CDR3 is TGTGCCAGCAGCTTAAGCCAGGGCAATGAGCAGTTCTTC.

This clone has just one count. The J gene is TRBJ1-1, the V gene TRBV30; 7 bases are shared with TRBD1. The CDR3 runs 13 residues. V lost 5 bases, J lost 0 bases, and 3 bases stayed unmatched. Germline V lookup: CDR1 GTSNPN, CDR2 SVGIG (reference sequence). CDR3 in DNA: TGTGCCTGGGCCGGACAGGTGAACACTGAAGCTTTCTTT. Amino acids: CAWAGQVNTEAFF.

DNA for the CDR3: TGTGCCAGCAGCTTAGGGGTTAGCGGCCAAGAGACCCAGTACTTC. Protein product: CASSLGVSGQETQYF. The chain links TRBV7-3 to TRBJ2-5; TRBD2 is a possible D gene (6 bases). The length of the CDR3 is 15 residues. Germline CDR1 SGHTA, CDR2 FQGTGA. V lost 2 bases and J lost 1, with 11 bases in between.

The chain carries TRBV7-2 and TRBJ1-1; 7 positions match TRBD1. In germline, CDR1 is SGHTA, CDR2 FQGNSA. J was trimmed by 3 bases and V by 3 bases; bases with no gene match: 1. There are 13 residues in the CDR3. For the CDR3, the DNA is TGTGCCAGCAGCTTTGGGACAGACACTGAAGCTTTCTTT. It encodes CASSFGTDTEAFF. The full variable domain, in which reference TRBV7-2 and TRBJ1-1 provide the parts outside the CDR3, is GAGVSQSPSNKVTEKGKDVELRCDPISGHTALYWYRQSLGQGLEFLIYFQGNSAPDKSGLPSDRFSAERTGGSVSTLTIQRTQQEDSAVYLCASSFGTDTEAFFGQGTRLTVV.

The V call is TRBV29-1, the J call TRBJ1-2; perhaps TRBD1 as D (5 bases). Trimming stripped 0 bases from V and 4 bases from J, with 12 bases between. From germline, CDR1 is SQVTM and CDR2 ANQGSEA. The CDR3 is made up of 14 amino acids. The CDR3 DNA follows: TGCAGCGTTGAAGATCCGGGGAGGGGCTATGGCTACACCTTC. The encoded protein is CSVEDPGRGYGYTF. The whole variable domain, remainder taken from reference TRBV29-1 and TRBJ1-2, is SAVISQKPSRDICQRGTSLTIQCQVDSQVTMMFWYRQQPGQSLTLIATANQGSEATYESGFVIDKFPISRPNLTFSTLTVSNMSPEDSSIYLCSVEDPGRGYGYTFGSGTRLTVV.

This clone was recorded once. The V call is TRBV19, the J call TRBJ1-1, with D perhaps TRBD1 (6 bases). CDR1 and CDR2 (germline): LNHDA, SQIVND (reference sequence). The CDR3 loop spans 13 amino acids. Trimming removed 5 bases from V and 3 bases from J, with 10 bases in between. Written as DNA, the CDR3 is TGTGCCAGTAGTGGGGGCTGGGACACTGAAGCTTTCTTT. This codes for CASSGGWDTEAFF.

This chain joins TRBV7-9 and TRBJ1-2, with a possible D match to TRBD1 (6 bases). Germline CDR1 SEHNR, CDR2 FQNEAQ (reference sequence). The CDR3 has 15 residues. V lost 4 bases to trimming and J lost 3 bases, with 15 bases between them. This CDR3 reads CASSSPRGQDYGYTF. In nucleotides, the CDR3 is TGTGCCAGCAGCTCACCGCGGGGGCAGGACTATGGCTACACCTTC.

The V and J genes are TRBV28 and TRBJ1-4; no clear D. The germline gives CDR1 MDHEN, CDR2 SYDVKM. The CDR3 has 16 amino acids. V was shortened by 5 bases and J by 0 bases, with 13 bases between the two germline ends. CDR3 DNA sequence: TGTGCCAGCAGTGTCCCACGGGGAACAACTAATGAAAAACTGTTTTTT. Translation gives CASSVPRGTTNEKLFF. The full variable domain, with the rest looked up from reference TRBV28 and TRBJ1-4, is DVKVTQSSRYLVKRTGEKVFLECVQDMDHENMFWYRQDPGLGLRLIYFSYDVKMKEKGDIPEGYSVSREKKERFSLILESASTNQTSMYLCASSVPRGTTNEKLFFGSGTQLSVL.

V and J are TRBV19 and TRBJ1-1, with TRBD1 matching over 8 bases. The junction had 2 bases not matched to a gene; V was cut back by 5 bases and J by 3 bases. CDR1 and CDR2 from the germline V gene are LNHDA and SQIVND (reference sequence). The CDR3 is made up of 13 amino acids. CDR3 sequence reads: CASSLDRDTEAFF. The CDR3 region has the DNA TGTGCCAGTAGTTTGGACAGGGACACTGAAGCTTTCTTT.

V and J are TRBV6-5 and TRBJ1-6, with D maybe TRBD1 (5 bases). V shed 0 bases and J shed 10 bases, with 16 bases lying between them. Germline CDR1 reads MNHEY; CDR2 reads SVGAGI. The CDR3 runs to 16 residues. The CDR3 DNA follows: TGTGCCAGCAGTTACTCGTGGACAACCTTCGCCTCACCCCTCCACTTT. Protein: CASSYSWTTFASPLHF.

This clone was observed a few times. This chain uses TRBV7-2 with TRBJ2-3, with 8 bases aligning to TRBD2. V lost 5 bases to trimming and J lost 4 bases; unmatched junction nucleotides: 8. CDR1 is SGHTA and CDR2 is FQGNSA in the germline V gene. This CDR3 comprises 15 residues. The CDR3 nucleotides are TGTGCCAGCAGCCTCAACGGGGGGGCCCCAGATACGCAGTATTTT. The encoded protein is CASSLNGGAPDTQYF.

The V gene is TRBV7-2, the J gene TRBJ2-1; 8 nucleotides agree with TRBD2. J lost 9 bases, V lost 0 bases, and 1 base had no gene match. The CDR3 covers 13 residues. CDR1 is SGHTA, CDR2 FQGNSA, per germline. The CDR3 reads CASSLAGLVEQFF. The CDR3 DNA follows: TGTGCCAGCAGCTTAGCGGGACTAGTTGAGCAGTTCTTC.

Comments on this clone: Relative to the germline gene, one junction end is altered; a read error may explain this. This rearrangement joins TRBV9 to TRBJ2-5; 8 bases are a match to TRBD2. CDR3 length: 15 residues. CDR1 is SGDLS, CDR2 YYNGEE, per germline. CDR3 protein: CASGVAASGGETQYF. Written as DNA, the CDR3 is TGTGCCAGCGGCGTAGCTGCCTCGGGGGGGGAGACCCAGTACTTC.

This sequence joins TRBV30 and TRBJ1-2; 10 bases map to TRBD1. The CDR3 is 13 residues long. Germline V lookup: CDR1 GTSNPN, CDR2 SVGIG (reference sequence). V lost 4 bases and J lost 8; bases outside the gene matches: 7. This CDR3 is CAWTYGTGDGYTF. Written as DNA, the CDR3 is TGTGCCTGGACCTACGGGACAGGGGACGGCTACACCTTC.

The chain recombines TRBV28 with TRBJ1-2; 7 nucleotides align to TRBD1. The CDR3 runs 14 residues. Trimming removed 5 bases from V and 4 bases from J; junction bases left unmatched: 7. The germline V gene has CDR1 MDHEN and CDR2 SYDVKM. As DNA, the CDR3 is TGTGCCAGCAGTACAATAGGGGACAGCTATGGCTACACCTTC. Its translation: CASSTIGDSYGYTF.